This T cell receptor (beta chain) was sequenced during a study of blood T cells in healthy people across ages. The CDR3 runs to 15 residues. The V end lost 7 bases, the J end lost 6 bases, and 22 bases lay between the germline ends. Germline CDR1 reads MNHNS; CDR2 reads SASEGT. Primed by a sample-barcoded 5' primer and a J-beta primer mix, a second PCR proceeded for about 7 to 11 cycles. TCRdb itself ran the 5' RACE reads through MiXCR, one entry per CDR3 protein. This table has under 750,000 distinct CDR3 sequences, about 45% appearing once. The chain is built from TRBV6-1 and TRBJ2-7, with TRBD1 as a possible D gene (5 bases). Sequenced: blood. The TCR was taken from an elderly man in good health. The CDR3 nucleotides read TGTGCCAGCACCGAAAGGTATCCAGGGCTGGCCGAGCAGTACTTC. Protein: CASTERYPGLAEQYF.